The rows below give T cell receptor beta chains drawn from one sample of a study of CD8+CD57+ T cells in acquired aplastic anemia. TCRdb analysed the reads with MiXCR anew, one entry per CDR3 protein. The data hold 150,000 or so distinct CDR3 sequences, with around 43% observed a single time. Sequenced input: sorted CD4+, CD8+, or CD8+CD57+ T cells (not recorded which) from PBMCs. Every receptor here comes from a human donor with aplastic anemia. CDR3s include the opening cysteine and the closing phenylalanine or tryptophan. D genes are given only for firm matches. Not all rows give a size; the values are once, few, many and, for expanded clones, a class.

J: TRBJ1-1
V: TRBV15
D: TRBD1
length: 15
size: -
DNA: TGTGCCACCAGCACCAAGACAGGGATTAACACTGAAGCTTTCTTT
CDR3: CATSTKTGINTEAFF

J: TRBJ2-1
V: TRBV7-3
D: TRBD2
length: 15
size: -
DNA: TGTGCCAGCAGCTTAAGTAGCGGGATTATGAGTGAGCAGTTCTTC
CDR3: CASSLSSGIMSEQFF

J: TRBJ2-5
V: TRBV12-3/TRBV12-4
D: -
length: 15
size: many
DNA: TGTGCCAGCAGTTTACCCGGGGATGTTGGAGAGACCCAGTACTTC
CDR3: CASSLPGDVGETQYF

J: TRBJ2-7
V: TRBV13
D: TRBD2
length: 19
size: many
DNA: TGTGCCAGCAGCCCCCTACGGGCGGGCATGGCGGGGGGCTCCTACGAGCAGTACTTC
CDR3: CASSPLRAGMAGGSYEQYF

J: TRBJ1-2
V: TRBV5-1
D: -
length: 13
size: many
DNA: TGCGCCAGCAGCTTGGAGGCCCCCTATGGCTACACCTTC
CDR3: CASSLEAPYGYTF

J: TRBJ1-2
V: TRBV5-4
D: -
length: 14
size: -
DNA: TGTGCCAGCAGCTTAAAGATAGGGCTTTCGGGCTACACCTTC
CDR3: CASSLKIGLSGYTF

J: TRBJ2-5
V: TRBV5-5
D: TRBD2
length: 15
size: many
DNA: TGTGCCAGCAGCCTTGATTCTAGCGGGAAAGAGACCCAGTACTTC
CDR3: CASSLDSSGKETQYF

J: TRBJ1-4
V: TRBV6-1
D: -
length: 13
size: many
DNA: TGTGCCAGCAGTGAATATTTGCCGGGACACAATTATTTT
CDR3: CASSEYLPGHNYF

J: TRBJ1-5
V: TRBV12-5
D: -
length: 13
size: many
DNA: TGTGCTAGCGCCCGGCTGAGCAATCAGCCCCAGCATTTT
CDR3: CASARLSNQPQHF

J: TRBJ1-1
V: TRBV29-1
D: -
length: 14
size: many
DNA: TGCAGCGGTGGAGCCGGGCAGGCCGCCCCCCCAGCTTTCTTT
CDR3: CSGGAGQAAPPAFF

J: TRBJ1-5
V: TRBV19
D: -
length: 16
size: few
DNA: TGTGCCAGTAGACCCCGTCGGGCAGCTGGCAATCAGCCCCAGCATTTT
CDR3: CASRPRRAAGNQPQHF

J: TRBJ2-7
V: TRBV10-3
D: -
length: 14
size: -
DNA: TGTGCCATCAAGGTAACAGGGTGGGACTACGAGCAGTACTTC
CDR3: CAIKVTGWDYEQYF

J: TRBJ2-3
V: TRBV14
D: TRBD2
length: 18
size: once
DNA: TGTGCCAGCAGCCAATCGGGGCGACTAGCGGGAGGCGGAGATACGCAGTATTTT
CDR3: CASSQSGRLAGGGDTQYF

J: TRBJ2-5
V: TRBV6-1
D: TRBD2
length: 16
size: -
DNA: TGTGCCAGCAGTGGTAGTCTAGCGGGGGGGCCGCAGACCCAGTACTTC
CDR3: CASSGSLAGGPQTQYF

J: TRBJ1-4
V: TRBV20-1
D: TRBD1
length: 13
size: -
DNA: TGCAGTGCTAGGACAGGGAATCATGAAAAACTGTTTTTT
CDR3: CSARTGNHEKLFF

J: TRBJ2-7
V: TRBV6-5
D: TRBD1
length: 14
size: -
DNA: TGTGCCAGCAGAACTCGACAGGGGGCGAGGGAGCAGTACTTC
CDR3: CASRTRQGAREQYF

J: TRBJ1-1
V: TRBV5-1
D: -
length: 13
size: many
DNA: TGCGCCAGCAGTTACAAACAGGACACTGAAGCTTTCTTT
CDR3: CASSYKQDTEAFF

J: TRBJ1-2
V: TRBV15
D: -
length: 14
size: -
DNA: TGTGCCACCAGCAGAGATCTAGGGATCTATGGCTACACCTTC
CDR3: CATSRDLGIYGYTF